Listed below are T cell receptor beta chains from one sample, sequenced in a study of cytomegalovirus exposure and HLA in healthy donors. This table comes from immunoSEQ multiplex PCR, and its TCRdb copy is limited to in-frame clones, with some not included. Counted here are 85,000 to 100,000 clones, around three quarters occurring once; the ten biggest clones make up approximately 3.4%. The sample was PBMCs. Receptor source: a male donor in good health and CMV-seropositive. The CDR3 runs from the conserved cysteine through the conserved F or W. D genes are given only for firm matches. Some rows mark clone size as missing; the rest say once, few, many or name a class of expanded clone.

cdr3_nt: TGTGCCAGCAGCTTGGCGGGGGTAGGGTCCCAGTACTTC
cdr3_aa: CASSLAGVGSQYF
j_call: TRBJ2-5
v_call: TRBV5-6
clone_size: -
d_call: -

cdr3_nt: TGTGCCAGCACCCAGAGGGAGGCGAACACTGAAGCTTTCTTT
cdr3_aa: CASTQREANTEAFF
j_call: TRBJ1-1
v_call: TRBV5-4
clone_size: -
d_call: -

cdr3_nt: TGTGCCAGCAGCCGGGGGGGCCATAACACTGAAGCTTTCTTT
cdr3_aa: CASSRGGHNTEAFF
j_call: TRBJ1-1
v_call: TRBV28
clone_size: -
d_call: -

cdr3_nt: TGTGCCAGCAGTTACCGGGACATAAATGAAAAACTGTTTTTT
cdr3_aa: CASSYRDINEKLFF
j_call: TRBJ1-4
v_call: TRBV6-6
clone_size: -
d_call: -

cdr3_nt: TGCAGCGTACAGGGGCCGGAGGAGACTGAAGCTTTCTTT
cdr3_aa: CSVQGPEETEAFF
j_call: TRBJ1-1
v_call: TRBV29-1
clone_size: -
d_call: TRBD1

cdr3_nt: TGTGCCAGCACCGTAGCGGAGGAGAGGTCAGATACGCAGTATTTT
cdr3_aa: CASTVAEERSDTQYF
j_call: TRBJ2-3
v_call: TRBV6-6
clone_size: once
d_call: -

cdr3_nt: TGTGCCAGCAGTGAGCAGGGTCCCCCCCACGAGCAGTACTTC
cdr3_aa: CASSEQGPPHEQYF
j_call: TRBJ2-7
v_call: TRBV2
clone_size: -
d_call: -

cdr3_nt: TGTGCCAGCAGAGGGCGGAGGACAGACTACGAGCAGTACTTC
cdr3_aa: CASRGRRTDYEQYF
j_call: TRBJ2-7
v_call: TRBV2
clone_size: -
d_call: -

cdr3_nt: TGTGCCAGCAACCGGCTAGTGAGAGAGACCCAGTACTTC
cdr3_aa: CASNRLVRETQYF
j_call: TRBJ2-5
v_call: TRBV6-1
clone_size: -
d_call: -

cdr3_nt: TGCGCCAGCAGCTTGGGACAGGGTTCCTACAATGAGCAGTTCTTC
cdr3_aa: CASSLGQGSYNEQFF
j_call: TRBJ2-1
v_call: TRBV5-1
clone_size: -
d_call: TRBD1

cdr3_nt: TGTGCCAGCAGCTTAGGGCAGGGCTATGGCTACACCTTC
cdr3_aa: CASSLGQGYGYTF
j_call: TRBJ1-2
v_call: TRBV7-9
clone_size: -
d_call: -

cdr3_nt: TGTGCCAGCATCTCGGGACAAGTAGCTGGAAACACCATATATTTT
cdr3_aa: CASISGQVAGNTIYF
j_call: TRBJ1-3
v_call: TRBV6-5
clone_size: once
d_call: -

cdr3_nt: TGTGCCAGCAGTTACGCGTACGAGCAGTACTTC
cdr3_aa: CASSYAYEQYF
j_call: TRBJ2-7
v_call: TRBV6-6
clone_size: -
d_call: -

cdr3_nt: TGCGCCAGCAGCCCAAACAGGGGCCCAAACTCTGGAAACACCATATATTTT
cdr3_aa: CASSPNRGPNSGNTIYF
j_call: TRBJ1-3
v_call: TRBV4-1
clone_size: -
d_call: TRBD1

cdr3_nt: TGTGCCAGCAGCAGCCGGGAACTCAATCAGCCCCAGCATTTT
cdr3_aa: CASSSRELNQPQHF
j_call: TRBJ1-5
v_call: TRBV6-1
clone_size: few
d_call: -

cdr3_nt: TGTGCCTGGAGTAGAGGGAATACGGTTGATGGCTACACCTTC
cdr3_aa: CAWSRGNTVDGYTF
j_call: TRBJ1-2
v_call: TRBV30
clone_size: -
d_call: -

cdr3_nt: TGTGCCAGCAGCCCCAGCCCGGGGGGACTCTCCAGCTCCTACAATGAGCAGTTCTTC
cdr3_aa: CASSPSPGGLSSSYNEQFF
j_call: TRBJ2-1
v_call: TRBV9
clone_size: -
d_call: TRBD2

cdr3_nt: TGTGCCAGCAGCCTCGGGACGGGGGGGCGTCCGTTCTTC
cdr3_aa: CASSLGTGGRPFF
j_call: TRBJ2-1
v_call: TRBV7-9
clone_size: many
d_call: TRBD2

cdr3_nt: TGTGCCAGCAGAGGACTAGCGGGGGACGGCTACGAGCAGTACTTC
cdr3_aa: CASRGLAGDGYEQYF
j_call: TRBJ2-7
v_call: TRBV6-1
clone_size: -
d_call: TRBD2

cdr3_nt: TGTGCCAGCAGCGTAGAGGGGATGAACACTGAAGCTTTCTTT
cdr3_aa: CASSVEGMNTEAFF
j_call: TRBJ1-1
v_call: TRBV9
clone_size: -
d_call: -

cdr3_nt: TGCGCCAGCAGCCAAGATCCAGCGGGGAGATACAATGAGCAGTTCTTC
cdr3_aa: CASSQDPAGRYNEQFF
j_call: TRBJ2-1
v_call: TRBV4-3
clone_size: once
d_call: TRBD2

cdr3_nt: TGTGCCAGCAGCCCGTTACAGGATATGAACACTGAAGCTTTCTTT
cdr3_aa: CASSPLQDMNTEAFF
j_call: TRBJ1-1
v_call: TRBV7-9
clone_size: -
d_call: -

cdr3_nt: TGTGCCAGCAGGTACCGGGACAGGGGAGGGGACACTGAAGCTTTCTTT
cdr3_aa: CASRYRDRGGDTEAFF
j_call: TRBJ1-1
v_call: TRBV6-5
clone_size: -
d_call: TRBD1

cdr3_nt: TGTGCCAGCAGTGAAGCTCAAACGGGGAAATCACCCCTCCACTTT
cdr3_aa: CASSEAQTGKSPLHF
j_call: TRBJ1-6
v_call: TRBV2
clone_size: -
d_call: -

cdr3_nt: TGTGCCAGCAGCGTAGACGGACAAGAATCCTACGAGCAGTACTTC
cdr3_aa: CASSVDGQESYEQYF
j_call: TRBJ2-7
v_call: TRBV9
clone_size: -
d_call: -

cdr3_nt: TGTGCCAGCAGCTTAGACCTCGCGGAGTCGGAGACCCAGTACTTC
cdr3_aa: CASSLDLAESETQYF
j_call: TRBJ2-5
v_call: TRBV7-9
clone_size: -
d_call: -

cdr3_nt: TGTGCCAGCAGTGGACGGCACCGGGACAGGGGTTGGTGGTGGACTGAAGCTTTCTTT
cdr3_aa: CASSGRHRDRGWWWTEAFF
j_call: TRBJ1-1
v_call: TRBV6-1
clone_size: -
d_call: TRBD1

cdr3_nt: TGTGCCAGCAGCAACCCGGGACAGGGGGATCCCCACTATGGCTACACCTTC
cdr3_aa: CASSNPGQGDPHYGYTF
j_call: TRBJ1-2
v_call: TRBV21-1
clone_size: once
d_call: -

cdr3_nt: TGTGCCAGCAGTTTTAACAGGGGCCCCTACGAGCAGTACTTC
cdr3_aa: CASSFNRGPYEQYF
j_call: TRBJ2-7
v_call: TRBV27
clone_size: -
d_call: TRBD1

cdr3_nt: TGCGCCAGCAGCTTGGAAATGGAGAGGAACACTGAAGCTTTCTTT
cdr3_aa: CASSLEMERNTEAFF
j_call: TRBJ1-1
v_call: TRBV5-1
clone_size: -
d_call: -

cdr3_nt: TGTGCCAGCAGCGCCAGGGACAGGGAGATCGATGAGCAGTTCTTC
cdr3_aa: CASSARDREIDEQFF
j_call: TRBJ2-1
v_call: TRBV9
clone_size: -
d_call: TRBD1

cdr3_nt: TGTGCCAGCAGCTTGATCCCCTCGCTCTCGACAGGGACCGAAAAACTGTTTTTT
cdr3_aa: CASSLIPSLSTGTEKLFF
j_call: TRBJ1-4
v_call: TRBV5-6
clone_size: -
d_call: TRBD1

cdr3_nt: TGTGCCAGCAACTACGGGGGGAATAATTCACCCCTCCACTTT
cdr3_aa: CASNYGGNNSPLHF
j_call: TRBJ1-6
v_call: TRBV5-4
clone_size: -
d_call: -

cdr3_nt: TGTGCCAGCAGCCTGCTAGGGGTTGATAGCAATCAGCCCCAGCATTTT
cdr3_aa: CASSLLGVDSNQPQHF
j_call: TRBJ1-5
v_call: TRBV7-2
clone_size: -
d_call: -

cdr3_nt: TGTGCCAGAAGCTTGGCCGTCAGGGAAAATAATGGCTACACCTTC
cdr3_aa: CARSLAVRENNGYTF
j_call: TRBJ1-2
v_call: TRBV5-3
clone_size: -
d_call: -

cdr3_nt: TGTGCCAGCAGCTTATCTAGCGGGGGCACAGATACGCAGTATTTT
cdr3_aa: CASSLSSGGTDTQYF
j_call: TRBJ2-3
v_call: TRBV7-9
clone_size: -
d_call: TRBD2

cdr3_nt: TGTGCCAGCAGGAGTCAGGGGTATGGGGCCAACGTCCTGACTTTC
cdr3_aa: CASRSQGYGANVLTF
j_call: TRBJ2-6
v_call: TRBV6-5
clone_size: -
d_call: -

cdr3_nt: TGTGCCAGCAGCGGGACTAGCGGGGCCTATTTACAAGAGACCCAGTACTTC
cdr3_aa: CASSGTSGAYLQETQYF
j_call: TRBJ2-5
v_call: TRBV7-9
clone_size: -
d_call: TRBD2

cdr3_nt: TGTGCCTGGAACACCGGGACAGGGGTGAAGCAGCCCCAGCATTTT
cdr3_aa: CAWNTGTGVKQPQHF
j_call: TRBJ1-5
v_call: TRBV30
clone_size: -
d_call: TRBD1

cdr3_nt: TGTGCCAGCAGCGTAGGGTCAGTGAGCACAGATACGCAGTATTTT
cdr3_aa: CASSVGSVSTDTQYF
j_call: TRBJ2-3
v_call: TRBV9
clone_size: -
d_call: -